This T cell receptor beta chain was captured in a study of early T cells in non-severe SARS-CoV-2 infection. Overall study findings and caveats: A preference for anti-spike CD8 responses marked VDJdb matching, which missed private and CD4 specificities.

This clonotype was counted many times. Its antigen is unidentified. Its ends do not fully match the called genes, so a read error is possible. Individual cDNA molecules carried attached unique molecular identifiers. MiXCR, run by TCRdb on the 5' RACE reads, gives a single entry per CDR3 protein. The sample yields 60,000 to 75,000 distinct CDR3 sequences, 12% seen once. The sequencing sample was made of whole blood. The sequence was obtained from an adult who was a healthcare worker with PCR-confirmed SARS-CoV-2 infection or an uninfected control (not recorded which).

CDR3 residues: CASREVRGQGSYTF. The DNA for the CDR3 is TGTGCCAGCAGAGAAGTTAGGGGACAGGGCAGCTACACCTTC. The chain has TRBV6-1 and TRBJ1-2; 9 bases map to TRBD1. CDR1 MNHNS and CDR2 SASEGT come from the germline V gene. The CDR3 has 14 amino acids.